Presented here are 30 T cell receptor beta chains from one specimen sequenced in a study of T-cell memory formation after mild COVID-19. One entry per CDR3 protein results from TCRdb running MiXCR on the 5' RACE reads. Of just under 150,000 distinct CDR3 sequences detected, about a fifth appear once; the ten largest clones hold approximately 2.3%. The specimen sequenced was PBMCs or a T cell subset sorted from them (not recorded which). The receptors stem from an adult woman who had mild COVID-19 (a few samples of this study predate the infection). Cell type and time point are not known.

This clonotype was counted ten times or more. This sequence joins TRBV5-1 and TRBJ2-2; 7 bases line up with TRBD1. The CDR3 totals 15 residues. With V trimmed by 4 bases and J by 5 bases, 8 bases remained unmatched. Germline CDR1 and CDR2: SGHRS and YFSETQ. CDR3 residues: CASSKGADPTGELFF. CDR3 sequence (DNA): TGCGCCAGCAGCAAGGGGGCGGATCCAACCGGGGAGCTGTTTTTT.

The rearrangement links TRBV5-1 to TRBJ1-1; D not resolved. The CDR3 extends over 13 amino acids. CDR1 SGHRS and CDR2 YFSETQ come from the germline V gene. Trimming removed 4 bases at V and 0 bases at J, with 7 bases between. The CDR3 nucleotides are TGCGCCAGCAGCCCTGTAGTGAACACTGAAGCTTTCTTT. Protein product: CASSPVVNTEAFF. The full variable domain, rest sourced from reference TRBV5-1 and TRBJ1-1, is KAGVTQTPRYLIKTRGQQVTLSCSPISGHRSVSWYQQTPGQGLQFLFEYFSETQRNKGNFPGRFSGRQFSNSRSEMNVSTLELGDSALYLCASSPVVNTEAFFGQGTRLTVV.

The chain joins TRBV4-1 to TRBJ1-1; the D gene is possibly TRBD1 (5 bases). V lost 1 base, J lost 3 bases, and 21 bases lay in between. The CDR3 loop spans 18 amino acids. Germline values: CDR1 MGHRA, CDR2 YSYEKL. CDR3 coding DNA: TGCGCCAGCAGCCAAGTCCTCCTCCGGGGCCCTAGGGACACTGAAGCTTTCTTT. Translating it yields CASSQVLLRGPRDTEAFF.

The rearrangement uses TRBV4-1 and TRBJ2-2, with 8 bases that match TRBD2. The CDR3 is 17 amino acids. Germline assignment: CDR1 MGHRA and CDR2 YSYEKL. The ends lost 3 bases at V and 1 base at J; junction bases unmatched: 7. The CDR3 spells CASSQVQRGKNTGELFF. The CDR3 region has the DNA TGCGCCAGCAGCCAGGTACAGCGGGGGAAGAACACCGGGGAGCTGTTTTTT.

This rearrangement joins TRBV30 to TRBJ1-2; maybe TRBD1 (6 bases). Trimming took 0 bases from V and 4 from J, leaving 15 bases between them. The CDR3 has 15 residues. Germline assignment: CDR1 GTSNPN and CDR2 SVGIG (reference sequence). The CDR3 DNA sequence: TGTGCCTGGAGTGTACGTCGGCAGGGGATCTATGGCTACACCTTC. Translating gives CAWSVRRQGIYGYTF.

This clonotype has more than one count but fewer than ten. CDR3 protein: CASSVTGDYNEQFF. CDR3 sequence (DNA): TGTGCCAGCAGTGTCACGGGGGACTACAATGAGCAGTTCTTC. The chain is built from TRBV6-2 or TRBV6-3 and TRBJ2-1, with a possible D match to TRBD2 (6 bases). Per germline, CDR1 MNHEY and CDR2 SVGEGT. V was clipped by 5 bases and J by 3 bases, with 11 bases between them. The CDR3 extends over 14 amino acids.

This clonotype was seen a few times. The chain employs TRBV2 and TRBJ2-5; 8 bases line up with TRBD2. CDR1 SNHLY and CDR2 FYNNEI come from the germline V gene. The CDR3 sequence is 13 residues long. The ends lost 5 bases at V and 4 bases at J; junction bases unmatched: 3. The CDR3: CASSFGLAETQYF. CDR3 nucleotides: TGTGCCAGCAGTTTCGGACTAGCAGAGACCCAGTACTTC.

The genes are TRBV2 and TRBJ2-7; D is possibly TRBD2 (5 bases). The CDR3 is 16 residues long. V was trimmed by 10 bases and J by 7 bases, leaving 29 bases between them. Germline CDR1 reads SNHLY; CDR2 reads FYNNEI. CDR3 sequence: CATWAASAAESREQYF. In DNA, the CDR3 is TGTGCCACCTGGGCTGCTTCAGCGGCAGAATCAAGAGAGCAGTACTTC.

This clonotype has just a few counts. The chain joins TRBV6-5 to TRBJ2-7; TRBD1 aligns across 9 bases. CDR3 length: 13 amino acids. V lost 4 bases, J lost 6 bases, and 4 bases stayed unmatched. Per the germline V gene, CDR1 is MNHEY and CDR2 is SVGAGI. CDR3: CASSLNRGREQYF. CDR3 sequence (DNA): TGTGCCAGCAGTTTAAACAGGGGGCGCGAGCAGTACTTC.

The rearrangement links TRBV9 to TRBJ2-7, with D maybe TRBD1 (5 bases). Trimming took off 4 bases at V and 6 bases at J, with 14 bases between the two ends. From germline, CDR1 is SGDLS and CDR2 YYNGEE. The CDR3 is 13 residues long. The CDR3 sequence is CASSSQPQGEQYF. The CDR3 nucleotides are TGTGCCAGCAGCTCCCAGCCCCAGGGCGAGCAGTACTTC. Together with reference TRBV9 and TRBJ2-7, the CDR3 gives the full variable domain: DSGVTQTPKHLITATGQRVTLRCSPRSGDLSVYWYQQSLDQGLQFLIQYYNGEERAKGNILERFSAQQFPDLHSELNLSSLELGDSALYFCASSSQPQGEQYFGPGTRLTVT.

This clonotype was seen only a few times. The chain recombines TRBV29-1 with TRBJ2-1; no definite D call. Germline CDR1 reads SQVTM; CDR2 reads ANQGSEA. Trimming took 4 bases from V and 0 from J, leaving 13 bases between them. The CDR3 is 15 residues long. CDR3 region: CSVGAGQSSYNEQFF. As DNA, the CDR3 is TGCAGCGTTGGCGCCGGCCAAAGCTCCTACAATGAGCAGTTCTTC.

This clonotype has just a few counts. The chain combines TRBV11-2 with TRBJ2-7, with D possibly TRBD1 on 6 matching bases. Germline lookup yields CDR1 SGHAT and CDR2 FQNNGV. The ends were cut back, 5 bases at V and 0 bases at J, with 11 bases in the middle. The CDR3 length is 14 residues. The CDR3 DNA reads TGTGCCAGCAGCCCTAGACAGGACTCCTACGAGCAGTACTTC. Residues: CASSPRQDSYEQYF.

This clonotype was observed a few times. As DNA, the CDR3 is TGCGCCAGCAGCCCCGGACTAGGCGACGTTTACGAGCAGTACTTC. Residues: CASSPGLGDVYEQYF. The J gene is TRBJ2-7, the V gene TRBV5-1; TRBD2 agrees at 7 bases. CDR1 and CDR2 (germline): SGHRS, YFSETQ. Trimming removed 4 bases from V and 4 bases from J; junction bases left unmatched: 11. The CDR3 consists of 15 residues.

This clonotype was seen only a few times. This rearrangement joins TRBV18 to TRBJ1-6, with D tentatively TRBD1 (6 bases). The CDR3 runs to 14 residues. Germline V gives CDR1 KGHSH, CDR2 LQKENI. Deletions cut 5 bases from V and 18 bases from J, with 23 bases between. The CDR3 loop is CASSEDSRVNSPHF. For the CDR3, the DNA is TGTGCCAGCTCAGAGGACAGTAGAGTAAATTCTCCCCACTTT.

This clonotype was seen a handful of times. V and J are TRBV12-3 or TRBV12-4 and TRBJ2-3; D not resolved. The CDR3 has 15 residues. The V end was cut by 6 bases, the J end by 4 bases, with 17 bases between. Here the CDR3 reads CASSLSTIGADTQYF. The CDR3 DNA follows: TGTGCCAGCAGCTTGAGTACGATCGGCGCAGATACGCAGTATTTT.

CDR3 amino acids: CASSLLEGSRNEQFF. The CDR3 DNA follows: TGCGCCAGCAGCTTGCTTGAAGGGTCTAGGAATGAGCAGTTCTTC. The chain is built from TRBV5-1 and TRBJ2-1, with D unclear. The CDR3 spans 15 residues. V was cut by 1 base and J by 7 bases, with 15 bases left in between. Germline loops: CDR1 SGHRS, CDR2 YFSETQ.

The chain is built from TRBV7-6 and TRBJ2-4; TRBD1 is a possible D gene (6 bases). V shed 5 bases and J shed 9 bases, with 14 bases lying between them. CDR1 is SGHVS and CDR2 is FNYEAQ in the germline V gene. The CDR3 consists of 13 residues. In DNA form, the CDR3 reads TGTGCCAGCAGCCCGGGACACGGGCTCATTCAGTACTTC. Translating gives CASSPGHGLIQYF.

This clonotype turned up a few times. This chain uses TRBV7-2 with TRBJ2-2; D not resolved. The V gene's germline CDR1 is SGHTA and CDR2 FQGNSA. V dropped 5 bases and J dropped 0 bases, with 13 bases sitting between them. CDR3 length: 16 amino acids. CDR3 loop: CASSPVGIPNTGELFF. The CDR3 nucleotides are TGTGCCAGCAGCCCAGTTGGAATCCCGAACACCGGGGAGCTGTTTTTT. Drawing the rest from reference TRBV7-2 and TRBJ2-2, the complete variable domain is GAGVSQSPSNKVTEKGKDVELRCDPISGHTALYWYRQSLGQGLEFLIYFQGNSAPDKSGLPSDRFSAERTGGSVSTLTIQRTQQEDSAVYLCASSPVGIPNTGELFFGEGSRLTVL.

This clonotype was picked up a small number of times. The chain uses TRBV18 and TRBJ2-7; D is perhaps TRBD2 (6 bases). The germline V gene has CDR1 KGHSH and CDR2 LQKENI. CDR3 size: 14 residues. Trimming took off 6 bases at V and 2 bases at J, with 14 bases between the two ends. Here the CDR3 DNA reads TGTGCCAGCTCGCTGGGGCTAGCGCCCTACGAGCAGTACTTC. It translates to CASSLGLAPYEQYF.

The chain has TRBV5-6 and TRBJ1-6, with TRBD1 matching over 8 bases. V shed 2 bases, J shed 7 bases, and the junction held 8 bases outside the gene matches. Germline V gene sequence: CDR1 SGHDT, CDR2 YYEEEE. The length of the CDR3 is 16 residues. In DNA form, the CDR3 reads TGTGCCAGCAGCTTAGGGCACGCAGGGGGCAATTCACCCCTCCACTTT. Residues: CASSLGHAGGNSPLHF.

This clonotype appeared many times. V and J are TRBV9 and TRBJ2-3; D not certain. V was trimmed by 4 bases and J by 2 bases, leaving 14 bases between them. This CDR3 is 15 amino acids long. Germline assignment: CDR1 SGDLS and CDR2 YYNGEE. The CDR3 nucleotides read TGTGCCAGCAGCCCCCGACACCTAGTCACAGATACGCAGTATTTT. Residues: CASSPRHLVTDTQYF.

This clonotype was seen a handful of times. The rearrangement links TRBV15 to TRBJ2-1; tentatively, D is TRBD1 or TRBD2 (5 bases each). This CDR3 spans 15 amino acids. Germline CDR1 LNHNV, CDR2 YYDKDF (reference sequence). V was shortened by 7 bases and J by 10 bases, with 23 bases between the two germline ends. The DNA of the CDR3 is TGTGCCACCAACCGGGACCACACCACCCGGCCAGAGCAGTTCTTC. Amino acid sequence: CATNRDHTTRPEQFF.

This clonotype occurred a few times. The CDR3 loop is CASSLGFQPQHF. The CDR3 nucleotides read TGTGCCAGCAGTTTGGGGTTCCAGCCCCAGCATTTT. This chain joins TRBV12-3 or TRBV12-4 and TRBJ1-5; D not certain. This CDR3 is built from 12 residues. Between the trimmed V and J ends, which lost 3 bases and 7 bases, there was a span of 7 bases.

This clonotype was detected many times. For the CDR3, the DNA is TGCAGCGTTGGACAGGGGAACACTGAAGCTTTCTTT. This translates into CSVGQGNTEAFF. The V and J genes are TRBV29-1 and TRBJ1-1; 7 nucleotides match TRBD1. CDR3 length: 12 residues. J was trimmed by 1 base and V by 4 bases; bases with no gene match: 0. The germline V gene encodes CDR1 SQVTM and CDR2 ANQGSEA.

This clonotype appeared a few times. The V and J genes are TRBV24-1 and TRBJ1-2, with TRBD1 as a possible D gene (6 bases). Between the trimmed V and J ends, which lost 6 bases and 2 bases, there was a span of 12 bases. CDR3 length: 14 amino acids. Germline CDR1 is KGHDR and CDR2 is SFDVKD. The CDR3 coding sequence is TGTGCCACCAGTAGGAATGACAGGAACTATGGCTACACCTTC. This sequence encodes CATSRNDRNYGYTF.

There are a few counts of this clonotype. The chain joins TRBV7-9 to TRBJ2-7; D unresolved. CDR3 length: 15 amino acids. In germline, CDR1 is SEHNR, CDR2 FQNEAQ (reference sequence). V lost 5 bases, J lost 6 bases, and 20 bases lay in between. The CDR3 loop is CASSPLKAGYGEQYF. In DNA form, the CDR3 reads TGTGCCAGCAGCCCCCTCAAGGCTGGGTATGGCGAGCAGTACTTC. The entire variable domain, with the rest obtained from reference TRBV7-9 and TRBJ2-7, is as follows: DTGVSQNPRHKITKRGQNVTFRCDPISEHNRLYWYRQTLGQGPEFLTYFQNEAQLEKSRLLSDRFSAERPKGSFSTLEIQRTEQGDSAMYLCASSPLKAGYGEQYFGPGTRLTVT.

This clonotype appeared a few times. V gene TRBV18 combines with J gene TRBJ2-2, with 7 bases matching TRBD2. Trimming removed 1 base from V and 3 bases from J; junction bases left unmatched: 5. This CDR3 region has 16 residues. The germline gives CDR1 KGHSH, CDR2 LQKENI. The CDR3 DNA reads TGTGCCAGCTCACCACTCAGCGGGGATGACACCGGGGAGCTGTTTTTT. It translates to CASSPLSGDDTGELFF.

Only a few counts were recorded for this clonotype. CDR3 DNA: TGTGCCAGCAGCACTCGGACCTCTTACAATGAGCAGTTCTTC. Protein: CASSTRTSYNEQFF. J is TRBJ2-1 and V is TRBV7-2; D is unresolved. The germline V gene has CDR1 SGHTA and CDR2 FQGNSA. Trimming removed 5 bases from V and 4 bases from J, with 12 bases in between. The CDR3 spans 14 residues. Full variable domain (rest looked up from reference TRBV7-2 and TRBJ2-1): GAGVSQSPSNKVTEKGKDVELRCDPISGHTALYWYRQSLGQGLEFLIYFQGNSAPDKSGLPSDRFSAERTGGSVSTLTIQRTQQEDSAVYLCASSTRTSYNEQFFGPGTRLTVL.

This clonotype was counted once. The chain joins TRBV10-3 to TRBJ2-4, with D possibly being TRBD1 or TRBD2 (7 bases each). The CDR3 loop spans 12 amino acids. Trimming removed 9 bases from V and 10 bases from J, with 16 bases in between. CDR1 ENHRY and CDR2 SYGVKD come from the germline V gene. DNA of the CDR3: TGTGCCATAGACGACAGGGAGGGAATTCAGTACTTC. It specifies CAIDDREGIQYF.

By share of the sample, this clonotype is medium-sized (0.01 to 0.1%). The CDR3 nucleotides read TGTGCCAGCAGTTTGAAAGTGGGTCCCTCCTACAATGAGCAGTTCTTC. Protein sequence: CASSLKVGPSYNEQFF. The chain carries TRBV12-3 or TRBV12-4 and TRBJ2-1; D not resolved. This CDR3 has 16 residues. V shed 3 bases and J shed 0 bases, with 12 bases lying between them.